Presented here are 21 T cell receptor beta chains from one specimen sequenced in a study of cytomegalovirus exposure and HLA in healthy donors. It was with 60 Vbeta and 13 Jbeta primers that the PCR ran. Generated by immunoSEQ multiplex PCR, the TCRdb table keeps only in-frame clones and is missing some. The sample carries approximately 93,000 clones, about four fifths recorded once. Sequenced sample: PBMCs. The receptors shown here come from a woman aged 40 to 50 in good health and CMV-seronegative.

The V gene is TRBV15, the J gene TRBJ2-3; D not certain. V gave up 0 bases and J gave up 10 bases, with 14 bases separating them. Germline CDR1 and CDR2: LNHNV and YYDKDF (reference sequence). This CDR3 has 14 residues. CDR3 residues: CATSRDETQLAQYF. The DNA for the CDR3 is TGTGCCACCAGCAGAGATGAAACACAGTTGGCGCAGTATTTT. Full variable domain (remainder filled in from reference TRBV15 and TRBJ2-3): DAMVIQNPRYQVTQFGKPVTLSCSQTLNHNVMYWYQQKSSQAPKLLFHYYDKDFNNEADTPDNFQSRRPNTSFCFLDIRSPGLGDTAMYLCATSRDETQLAQYFGPGTRLTVL.

The CDR3 nucleotides are TGCGCCACCACCCTGGTCGCCAGCGGGGGTAACAATGAGCAGTTCTTC. Its protein is CATTLVASGGNNEQFF. The chain combines TRBV10-1 with TRBJ2-1; 8 nucleotides agree with TRBD2. The CDR3 spans 16 residues. Germline CDR1 and CDR2: WNHNN and SYGVQD (reference sequence). V was pared by 10 bases and J by 5 bases, with 16 bases of the junction left unmatched.

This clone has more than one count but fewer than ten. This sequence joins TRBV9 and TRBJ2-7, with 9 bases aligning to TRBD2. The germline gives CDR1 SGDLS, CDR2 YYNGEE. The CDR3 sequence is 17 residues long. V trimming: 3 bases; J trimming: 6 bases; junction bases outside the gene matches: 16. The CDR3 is CASSADPGGTSSGEQYF. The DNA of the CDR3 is TGTGCCAGCAGCGCGGACCCGGGGGGGACTAGCAGCGGCGAGCAGTACTTC.

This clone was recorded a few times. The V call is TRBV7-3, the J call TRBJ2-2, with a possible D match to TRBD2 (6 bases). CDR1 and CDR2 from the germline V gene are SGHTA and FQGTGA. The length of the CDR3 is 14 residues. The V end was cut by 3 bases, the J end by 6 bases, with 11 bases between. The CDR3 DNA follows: TGTGCCAGCAGCTTGGGGAGCGGGCCCGGGGAGCTGTTTTTT. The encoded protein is CASSLGSGPGELFF.

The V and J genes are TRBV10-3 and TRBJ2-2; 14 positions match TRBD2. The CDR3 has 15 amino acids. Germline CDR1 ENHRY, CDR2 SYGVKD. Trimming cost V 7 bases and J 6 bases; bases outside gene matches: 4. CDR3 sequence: CAITGLAGGAGELFF. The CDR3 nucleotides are TGTGCCATCACTGGACTAGCGGGAGGCGCCGGGGAGCTGTTTTTT.

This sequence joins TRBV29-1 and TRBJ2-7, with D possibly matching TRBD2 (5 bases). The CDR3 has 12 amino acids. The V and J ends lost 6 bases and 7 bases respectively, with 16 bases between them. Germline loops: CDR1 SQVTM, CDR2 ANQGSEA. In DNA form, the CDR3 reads TGCAGCGTACTAGTGTCCCAGTGGGAGCAGTACTTC. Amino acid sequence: CSVLVSQWEQYF.

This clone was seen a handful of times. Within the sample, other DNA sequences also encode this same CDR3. CDR3: CASSPSSYEQYF. The CDR3 DNA reads TGTGCCAGCAGCCCTAGCTCCTACGAGCAGTACTTC. V gene TRBV14 combines with J gene TRBJ2-7; D unclear. CDR1 is SGHDN and CDR2 is FVKESK in the germline V gene. This CDR3 has 12 amino acids. Trimming took off 4 bases at V and 0 bases at J, with 4 bases between the two ends. The full variable domain, with the rest looked up from reference TRBV14 and TRBJ2-7, is EAGVTQFPSHSVIEKGQTVTLRCDPISGHDNLYWYRRVMGKEIKFLLHFVKESKQDESGMPNNRFLAERTGGTYSTLKVQPAELEDSGVYFCASSPSSYEQYFGPGTRLTVT.

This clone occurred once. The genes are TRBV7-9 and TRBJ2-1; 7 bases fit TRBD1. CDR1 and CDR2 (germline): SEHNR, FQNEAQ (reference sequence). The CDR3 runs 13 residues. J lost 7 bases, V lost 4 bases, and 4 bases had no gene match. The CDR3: CASSSLQGNEQFF. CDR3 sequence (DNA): TGTGCCAGCAGCTCACTACAGGGGAATGAGCAGTTCTTC.

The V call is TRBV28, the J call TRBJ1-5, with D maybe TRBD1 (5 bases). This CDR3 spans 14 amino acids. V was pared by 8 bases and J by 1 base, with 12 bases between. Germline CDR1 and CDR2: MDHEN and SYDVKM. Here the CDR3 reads CASLNWGSNQPQHF. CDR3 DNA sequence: TGTGCCAGCCTAAACTGGGGCAGCAATCAGCCCCAGCATTTT.

The DNA of the CDR3 is TGTGCCAGCAGCTCCTCCCTCTCGGGCTCCTACGAGCAGTACTTC. Its protein is CASSSSLSGSYEQYF. This sequence joins TRBV7-3 and TRBJ2-7; unclear D gene. Looked up from germline, CDR1 is SGHTA and CDR2 is FQGTGA. Trimming took off 4 bases at V and 0 bases at J, with 13 bases between the two ends. CDR3 length equals 15 residues.

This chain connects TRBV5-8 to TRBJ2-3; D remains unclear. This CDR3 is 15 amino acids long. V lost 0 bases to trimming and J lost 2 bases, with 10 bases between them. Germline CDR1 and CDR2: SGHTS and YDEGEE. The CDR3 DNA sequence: TGTGCCAGCAGCTTGGGACAACTCAACACAGATACGCAGTATTTT. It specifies CASSLGQLNTDTQYF.

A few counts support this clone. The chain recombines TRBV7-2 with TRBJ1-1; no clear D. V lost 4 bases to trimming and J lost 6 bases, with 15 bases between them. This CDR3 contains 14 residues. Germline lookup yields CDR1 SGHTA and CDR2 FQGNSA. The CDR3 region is CASSSGIRPPEAFF. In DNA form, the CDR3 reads TGTGCCAGCAGCTCAGGTATCAGGCCCCCTGAAGCTTTCTTT.

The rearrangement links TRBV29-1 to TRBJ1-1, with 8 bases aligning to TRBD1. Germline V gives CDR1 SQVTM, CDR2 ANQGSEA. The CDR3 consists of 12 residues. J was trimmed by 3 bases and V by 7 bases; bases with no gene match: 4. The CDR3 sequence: CSASTGDTEAFF. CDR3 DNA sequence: TGCAGCGCATCGACAGGGGACACTGAAGCTTTCTTT.

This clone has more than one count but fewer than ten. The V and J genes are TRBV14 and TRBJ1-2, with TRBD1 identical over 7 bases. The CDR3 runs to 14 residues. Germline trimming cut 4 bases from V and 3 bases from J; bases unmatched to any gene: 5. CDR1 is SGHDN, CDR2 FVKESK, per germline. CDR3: CASSLSDRYYGYTF. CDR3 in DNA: TGTGCCAGCAGCCTATCGGACAGGTACTATGGCTACACCTTC.

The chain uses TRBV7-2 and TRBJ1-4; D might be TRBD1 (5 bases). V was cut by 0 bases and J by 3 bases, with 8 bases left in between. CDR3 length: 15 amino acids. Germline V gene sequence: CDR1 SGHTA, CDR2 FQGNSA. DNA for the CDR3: TGTGCCAGCAGCTTAGCCAGGGCCCCTAATGAAAAACTGTTTTTT. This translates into CASSLARAPNEKLFF.

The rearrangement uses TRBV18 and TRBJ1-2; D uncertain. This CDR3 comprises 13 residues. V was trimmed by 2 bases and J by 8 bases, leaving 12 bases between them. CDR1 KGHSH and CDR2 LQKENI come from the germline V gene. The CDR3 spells CASSPSGNDGYTF. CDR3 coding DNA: TGTGCCAGCTCACCATCAGGAAATGACGGCTACACCTTC.

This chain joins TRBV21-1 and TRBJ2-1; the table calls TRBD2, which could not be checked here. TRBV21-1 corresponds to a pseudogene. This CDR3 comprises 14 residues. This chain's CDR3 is CASSKCSPYNEQFF. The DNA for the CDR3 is TGTGCCAGCAGCAAATGTAGTCCATACAATGAGCAGTTCTTC.

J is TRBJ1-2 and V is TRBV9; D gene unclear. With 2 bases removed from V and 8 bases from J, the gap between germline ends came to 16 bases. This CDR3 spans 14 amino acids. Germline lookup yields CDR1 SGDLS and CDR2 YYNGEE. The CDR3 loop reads CASSVGGPFGGYTF. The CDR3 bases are TGTGCCAGCAGCGTCGGAGGGCCTTTTGGGGGCTACACCTTC.

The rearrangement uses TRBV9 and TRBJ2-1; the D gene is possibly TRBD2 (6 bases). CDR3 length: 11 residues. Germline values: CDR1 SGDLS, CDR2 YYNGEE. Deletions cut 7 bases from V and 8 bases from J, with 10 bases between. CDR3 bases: TGTGCCAGCGGGGGGATGGATGAGCAGTTCTTC. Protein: CASGGMDEQFF.

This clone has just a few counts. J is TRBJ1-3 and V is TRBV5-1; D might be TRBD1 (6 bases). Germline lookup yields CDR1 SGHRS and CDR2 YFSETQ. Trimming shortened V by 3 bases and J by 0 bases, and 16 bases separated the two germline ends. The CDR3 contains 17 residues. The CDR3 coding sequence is TGCGCCAGCAGCTCGCAGGGGCGGACTCACTCTGGAAACACCATATATTTT. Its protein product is CASSSQGRTHSGNTIYF.

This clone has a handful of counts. The CDR3 reads CASIQGRGSEQFF. CDR3 nucleotides: TGTGCCAGCATACAAGGCAGGGGATCTGAGCAGTTCTTC. The V call is TRBV6-6, the J call TRBJ2-1; maybe TRBD1 (6 bases). In germline, CDR1 is MNHNY, CDR2 SVGAGI (reference sequence). This CDR3 region has 13 residues. Trimming removed 7 bases at V and 9 bases at J, with 16 bases between.